This T cell receptor beta chain was found in a study of blood T cell repertoires in COVID-19. Profiling relied on immunoSEQ multiplex PCR, and the TCRdb table lists in-frame clones only, not all of them. The table includes some 190,000 clones, approximately 85% detected once. Between the trimmed V and J ends, which lost 4 bases and 3 bases, there was a span of 11 bases. The CDR3 has 14 residues. Germline V gene lookup returns CDR1 KGHSH and CDR2 LQKENI. What was sequenced was peripheral blood. The chain recombines TRBV18 with TRBJ2-3, with D possibly being TRBD2 (5 bases). This clonotype originated in a man in his 60s with acute or convalescent COVID-19. CDR3 DNA: TGTGCCAGCTCACTTGAGGGTTGGACAGATACGCAGTATTTT. This encodes CASSLEGWTDTQYF. Full variable domain (remainder filled in from reference TRBV18 and TRBJ2-3): NAGVMQNPRHLVRRRGQEARLRCSPMKGHSHVYWYRQLPEEGLKFMVYLQKENIIDESGMPKERFSAEFPKEGPSILRIQQVVRGDSAAYFCASSLEGWTDTQYFGPGTRLTVL.